This T cell receptor (beta chain) was identified in a study of blood T cell repertoires in COVID-19. Study details: In each case, the material was cDNA or gDNA derived from T cells, B-cell-depleted T cells, or PBMCs.

The CDR3 runs to 15 residues. The J segment lost 6 bases and the V segment lost 2 bases, leaving 5 bases of the junction unmatched. Libraries were prepared by immunoSEQ multiplex PCR; TCRdb keeps only in-frame clonotypes and omits some of them. This table holds under 150,000 clones, 80% found once. What was sequenced was peripheral blood. The rearrangement links TRBV6-7 to TRBJ1-5; 9 bases match TRBD1. TRBV6-7 is placed among ORFs of uncertain function. The TCR comes from a man aged 55 to 70 with active or convalescent COVID-19. Here the CDR3 DNA reads TGTGCCAGCAGTTACCTCACGGGACAGGGTCAGCCCCAGCATTTT. Translating it yields CASSYLTGQGQPQHF.